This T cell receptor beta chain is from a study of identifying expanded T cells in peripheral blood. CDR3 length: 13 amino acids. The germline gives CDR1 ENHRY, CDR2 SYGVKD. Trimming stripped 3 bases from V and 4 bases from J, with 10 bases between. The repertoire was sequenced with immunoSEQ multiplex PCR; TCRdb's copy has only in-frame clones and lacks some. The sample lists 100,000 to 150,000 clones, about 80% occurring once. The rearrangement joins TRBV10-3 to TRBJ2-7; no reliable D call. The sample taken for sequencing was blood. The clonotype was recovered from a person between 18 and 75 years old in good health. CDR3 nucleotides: TGTGCCATCAGTGAACTGTCGGCTTACGAGCAGTACTTC. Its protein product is CAISELSAYEQYF.